One and the same sample provided the 23 T cell receptor beta chains below, sequenced in a study of CD8+CD57+ T cells in acquired aplastic anemia (dated by TCRdb to 2016 to 2019). Patients chosen for sequencing had shown expansion of CD8+CD57+ cells by flow cytometry. Sequencer: Illumina HiSeq 2000. Genomic DNA served as template for TCR beta VDJ combination and CDR3 sequence profiling. The public reads were reanalyzed by TCRdb: fastp trimming at Q25, MiXCR alignment, in-frame beta chains only. Identical CDR3 proteins give one entry, which carries the most common genes and DNA. Across this sample there are under 200,000 distinct CDR3 sequences, with around 48% seen only once. Clones ranked in the top ten supply about 1.8% of the sample. Sequencing was performed on sorted CD4+, CD8+, or CD8+CD57+ T cells (not recorded which) from PBMCs. The receptors were sampled from a human donor with aplastic anemia.

The CDR3 spells CASSLSDSYEQYF. The CDR3 DNA follows: TGTGCCAGCAGCTTATCGGATTCCTACGAGCAGTACTTC. The chain joins TRBV7-8 to TRBJ2-7; D gene uncertain. Germline lookup yields CDR1 SGHVS and CDR2 FQNEAQ. This CDR3 has 13 amino acids. V was clipped by 2 bases and J by 1 base, with 6 bases between them.

The chain recombines TRBV15 with TRBJ2-7; possible D gene TRBD2, 6 bases. This CDR3 has 14 residues. V gave up 4 bases and J gave up 3 bases, with 13 bases separating them. CDR1 is LNHNV, CDR2 YYDKDF, per germline (reference sequence). The CDR3, as DNA: TGTGCCACCAGCACTGGAGGGGACCTCTACGAGCAGTACTTC. This translates into CATSTGGDLYEQYF.

This clonotype was recorded a few times. The junction shows a germline mismatch at one end, possibly a read error. J is TRBJ1-2 and V is TRBV3-1, with a possible D match to TRBD1 (6 bases). The germline V gene encodes CDR1 LGHDT and CDR2 YNNKEL (reference sequence). The CDR3 is 12 residues long. The CDR3 sequence: CASGQTDRNPTF. The CDR3 bases are TGTGCCAGCGGCCAAACCGACAGGAACCCAACCTTC.

This clonotype was seen just once. A single base separates this from a much larger clone, so it may be a read error. The chain uses TRBV9 and TRBJ1-4, with D possibly matching TRBD1 (5 bases). Germline assignment: CDR1 SGDLS and CDR2 YYNGEE. The CDR3 is 14 residues long. The CDR3 loop is CACSVSGLSEKLFF. The CDR3 DNA reads as TGTGCCTGCAGCGTATCGGGGCTGAGTGAAAAACTGTTTTTT.

The chain is built from TRBV20-1 and TRBJ2-1; D unresolved. The CDR3 is 14 residues long. The germline CDR1 and CDR2 sequences are DFQATT and SNEGSKA (reference sequence). V lost 0 bases and J 2 bases, leaving 8 bases between the germline ends. The CDR3 reads CSARDSLTYNEQFF. The CDR3 nucleotides read TGCAGTGCTAGAGACTCGCTTACCTACAATGAGCAGTTCTTC.

The rearrangement links TRBV20-1 to TRBJ2-7; D possibly corresponds to TRBD2 (5 bases). The V and J ends lost 2 bases and 6 bases respectively, with 26 bases between them. The CDR3 totals 17 residues. Germline CDR1 DFQATT, CDR2 SNEGSKA (reference sequence). Written as DNA, the CDR3 is TGCAGTGCTAGATCGCCCAGCGGCAAGACGTATGGGGTCGAGCAGTACTTC. Translated, it gives CSARSPSGKTYGVEQYF.

This clonotype was picked up many times. This chain connects TRBV7-9 to TRBJ2-7, with D unresolved. Germline CDR1 SEHNR, CDR2 FQNEAQ (reference sequence). V was clipped by 2 bases and J by 5 bases, with 4 bases between them. The CDR3 is 11 residues long. CDR3 in DNA: TGTGCCAGCAGCTTATCCCACGAGCAGTACTTC. Translating it yields CASSLSHEQYF. Variable domain in full (rest from reference TRBV7-9 and TRBJ2-7): DTGVSQNPRHKITKRGQNVTFRCDPISEHNRLYWYRQTLGQGPEFLTYFQNEAQLEKSRLLSDRFSAERPKGSFSTLEIQRTEQGDSAMYLCASSLSHEQYFGPGTRLTVT.

The chain uses TRBV11-2 and TRBJ2-7, with TRBD2 identical over 10 bases. The CDR3 has 13 amino acids. Germline CDR1 reads SGHAT; CDR2 reads FQNNGV. V lost 5 bases, J lost 10 bases, and 8 bases stayed unmatched. CDR3 protein: CASSPMTSGSQYF. In DNA form, the CDR3 reads TGTGCCAGCAGCCCAATGACTAGCGGGTCCCAGTACTTC.

The chain uses TRBV5-4 and TRBJ2-2; D gene unclear. CDR1 and CDR2 (germline): SGHNT, YYREEE (reference sequence). The CDR3 extends over 14 amino acids. V lost 5 bases and J 6 bases, leaving 14 bases between the germline ends. The CDR3 region is CASSLRVGPGELFF. Written as DNA, the CDR3 is TGTGCCAGCAGTTTGCGTGTCGGGCCCGGGGAGCTGTTTTTT.

The chain uses TRBV7-8 and TRBJ2-1; 8 bases line up with TRBD1. The trim removed 5 bases at V and 9 bases at J, leaving 12 bases unmatched. The CDR3 loop spans 15 amino acids. CDR1 and CDR2 (germline): SGHVS, FQNEAQ. Here the CDR3 DNA reads TGTGCCAGCAGCCCCTCCGGACAGGGTCAGGGTGAGCAGTTCTTC. Protein sequence: CASSPSGQGQGEQFF.

V is TRBV4-1 and J is TRBJ2-3, with 7 bases that match TRBD2. The CDR3 consists of 16 residues. The junction had 6 bases not matched to a gene; V was cut back by 1 base and J by 2 bases. Germline CDR1 reads MGHRA; CDR2 reads YSYEKL. CDR3 loop: CASSQGASGLTDTQYF. The CDR3 DNA follows: TGCGCCAGCAGCCAAGGAGCTAGCGGTCTCACAGATACGCAGTATTTT.

This clonotype was seen many times. J is TRBJ2-6 and V is TRBV5-1; 7 positions agree with TRBD1. CDR1 and CDR2 (germline): SGHRS, YFSETQ. The CDR3 loop spans 16 amino acids. V shed 5 bases and J 0 bases; nucleotides not matched to a gene: 5. CDR3 sequence reads: CASRREGASGANVLTF. CDR3 coding DNA: TGCGCCAGCAGACGCGAGGGGGCCTCTGGGGCCAACGTCCTGACTTTC.

This clonotype has a count of ten or more. The CDR3 DNA reads TGTGCCACCAGTGAGACTAGTGCGGGGACCGGGGAGCTGTTTTTT. The encoded protein is CATSETSAGTGELFF. The chain has TRBV24-1 and TRBJ2-2; D may be TRBD2 (6 bases). The CDR3 has 15 amino acids. Germline lookup yields CDR1 KGHDR and CDR2 SFDVKD. The V and J ends lost 4 bases and 5 bases respectively, with 13 bases between them.

This clonotype occurred many times. The rearrangement joins TRBV7-8 to TRBJ1-2, with D maybe TRBD1 (5 bases). V lost 7 bases, J lost 4 bases, and 10 bases lay in between. The germline V gene encodes CDR1 SGHVS and CDR2 FQNEAQ. The CDR3 contains 12 residues. This CDR3 is CASIGGVYGYTF. The CDR3 nucleotides read TGTGCCAGCATCGGGGGGGTCTATGGCTACACCTTC.

A few counts support this clonotype. The V call is TRBV15, the J call TRBJ2-2, with D tentatively TRBD1 (6 bases). Trimming cost V 2 bases and J 3 bases, with 10 bases left between them. The length of the CDR3 is 15 residues. Germline V lookup: CDR1 LNHNV, CDR2 YYDKDF (reference sequence). The CDR3 DNA is TGTGCCACCAGCAGAACCAGGGGCGACACCGGGGAGCTGTTTTTT. As protein: CATSRTRGDTGELFF.

CDR3 in DNA: TGTGCCACCAGTGATTACCCACAGGGAATCACAGATACGCAGTATTTT. It translates to CATSDYPQGITDTQYF. The V and J genes are TRBV24-1 and TRBJ2-3; D perhaps matches TRBD1 (6 bases). CDR3 length: 16 amino acids. Germline lookup yields CDR1 KGHDR and CDR2 SFDVKD. V shed 2 bases and J shed 2 bases, with 13 bases lying between them.

This clonotype showed up just a few times. The rearrangement links TRBV6-7 to TRBJ2-3, with a tentative D call TRBD1 (5 bases). TRBV6-7 is sorted into the ORF group, with uncertain function. V lost 2 bases and J lost 3, with 12 bases in between. The CDR3 is made up of 15 amino acids. This CDR3 is CASSYRTWYTDTQYF. The CDR3 region has the DNA TGTGCCAGCAGTTACCGGACATGGTATACAGATACGCAGTATTTT.

The sample holds many counts of this clonotype. The chain employs TRBV12-3 or TRBV12-4 and TRBJ2-1, with 12 bases fitting TRBD2. Losses at the gene ends were 6 bases for V and 5 bases for J; bases not matched to a gene: 5. This CDR3 is 15 amino acids long. The CDR3 reads CASRMTSGSNNEQFF. Written as DNA, the CDR3 is TGTGCCAGCAGAATGACTAGCGGGAGCAACAATGAGCAGTTCTTC.

Concerning this clonotype: A much larger clone differs by one base, so this may be a read error. The gene calls are TRBV6-1 and TRBJ2-7; 12 bases line up with TRBD2. After removal of 4 bases from V and 7 bases from J, the junction contained 8 bases not matched to a gene. From germline, CDR1 is MNHNS and CDR2 SASEGT. This CDR3 region has 15 residues. This CDR3 reads CASSGLAGAYNEQYF. CDR3 nucleotides: TGTGCCAGCAGTGGACTAGCGGGGGCTTACAATGAGCAGTACTTC.

V usage is TRBV5-6 and J usage is TRBJ2-7; D unclear. The CDR3 covers 11 residues. Germline V gives CDR1 SGHDT, CDR2 YYEEEE. Trimming took off 4 bases at V and 13 bases at J, with 15 bases between the two ends. The CDR3 nucleotides read TGTGCCAGCAGCCACACTCATGAGCGTTACTTC. Its translation: CASSHTHERYF.

This clonotype appeared a few times. The V and J genes are TRBV13 and TRBJ2-1; 13 bases are a match to TRBD2. V lost 4 bases, J lost 4 bases, and 4 bases stayed unmatched. This CDR3 is 16 amino acids long. CDR1 and CDR2 from the germline V gene are PRHDT and FYEKMQ (reference sequence). The CDR3 sequence: CASSSPGLAGYNEQFF. CDR3 nucleotides: TGTGCCAGCAGCTCCCCGGGACTAGCGGGATACAATGAGCAGTTCTTC.

Details on this clonotype: This may come from a read error, since a much larger clone is one base off. The final CDR3 position lacks the conserved phenylalanine or tryptophan, pointing to a likely read error. The chain recombines TRBV20-1 with TRBJ2-1, with 7 bases that match TRBD2. Trimming cost V 1 base and J 4 bases; bases outside gene matches: 10. The germline gives CDR1 DFQATT, CDR2 SNEGSKA (reference sequence). This CDR3 is 16 amino acids long. The CDR3 region is CSARGRAGAGYNEQFL. The CDR3 bases are TGCAGTGCTAGAGGTCGGGCGGGAGCTGGTTACAATGAGCAGTTCCTC.

This clonotype was detected only a few times. The junction departs from the called germline gene at one end, perhaps through a read error. The chain joins TRBV7-9 to TRBJ2-7; D is unclear. Germline CDR1 and CDR2: SEHNR and FQNEAQ (reference sequence). CDR3 size: 12 residues. The CDR3 DNA sequence: TGTGCTAGCAGCTCAAACTCCTACGAGCAGTACTTC. Its protein product is CASSSNSYEQYF.